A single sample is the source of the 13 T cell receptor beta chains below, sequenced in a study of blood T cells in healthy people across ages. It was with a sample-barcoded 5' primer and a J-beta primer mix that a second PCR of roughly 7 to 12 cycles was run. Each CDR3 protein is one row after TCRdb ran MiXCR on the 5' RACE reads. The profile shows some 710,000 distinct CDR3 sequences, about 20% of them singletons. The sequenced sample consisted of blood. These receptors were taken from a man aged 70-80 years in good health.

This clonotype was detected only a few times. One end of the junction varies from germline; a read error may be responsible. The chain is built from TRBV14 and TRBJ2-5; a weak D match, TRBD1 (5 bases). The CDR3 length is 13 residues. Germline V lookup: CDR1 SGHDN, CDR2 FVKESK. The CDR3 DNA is TGTGCCAGCAGCCAAGATACAGGAGCCATAGAGTTCTTC. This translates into CASSQDTGAIEFF.

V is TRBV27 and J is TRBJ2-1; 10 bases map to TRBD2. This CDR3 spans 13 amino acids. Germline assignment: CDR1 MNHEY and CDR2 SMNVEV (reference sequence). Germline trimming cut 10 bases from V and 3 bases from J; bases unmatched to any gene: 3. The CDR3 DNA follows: TGTGCCACCGGACTAGCGGTCTACAATGAGCAGTTCTTC. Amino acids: CATGLAVYNEQFF.

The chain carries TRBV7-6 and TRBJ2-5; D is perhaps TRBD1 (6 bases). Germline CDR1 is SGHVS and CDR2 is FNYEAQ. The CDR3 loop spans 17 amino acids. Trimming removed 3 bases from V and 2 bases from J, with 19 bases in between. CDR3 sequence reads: CASSFFSGDEGQETQYF. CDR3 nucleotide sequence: TGTGCCAGCAGCTTCTTCTCAGGGGACGAGGGTCAAGAGACCCAGTACTTC.

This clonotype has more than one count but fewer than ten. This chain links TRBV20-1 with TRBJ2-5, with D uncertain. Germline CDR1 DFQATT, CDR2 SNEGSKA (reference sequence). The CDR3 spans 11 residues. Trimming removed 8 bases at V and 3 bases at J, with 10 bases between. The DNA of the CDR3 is TGCAGTTTAGGGAATGAAGAGACCCAGTACTTC. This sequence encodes CSLGNEETQYF.

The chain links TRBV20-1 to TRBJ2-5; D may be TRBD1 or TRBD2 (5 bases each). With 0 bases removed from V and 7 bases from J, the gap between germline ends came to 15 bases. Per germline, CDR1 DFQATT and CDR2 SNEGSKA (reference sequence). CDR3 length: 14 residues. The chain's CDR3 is CSARDSGQGVTQYF. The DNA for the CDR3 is TGCAGTGCTAGAGATAGTGGGCAGGGAGTGACCCAGTACTTC.

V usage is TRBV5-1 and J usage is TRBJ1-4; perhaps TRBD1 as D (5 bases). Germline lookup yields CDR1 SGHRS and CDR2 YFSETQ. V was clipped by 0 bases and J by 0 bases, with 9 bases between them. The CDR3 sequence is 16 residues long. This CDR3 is CASSLAGGSTNEKLFF. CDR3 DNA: TGCGCCAGCAGCTTGGCCGGGGGATCAACTAATGAAAAACTGTTTTTT.

In nucleotides, the CDR3 is TGTGCCAGCAGTTGGGGACAGGGACTTTGGGAGCAGTACTTC. This translates into CASSWGQGLWEQYF. The chain couples TRBV6-5 to TRBJ2-7, with TRBD1 matching 9 bases. The CDR3 sequence is 14 residues long. Looked up from germline, CDR1 is MNHEY and CDR2 is SVGAGI. The J segment lost 7 bases and the V segment lost 4 bases, leaving 8 bases of the junction unmatched.

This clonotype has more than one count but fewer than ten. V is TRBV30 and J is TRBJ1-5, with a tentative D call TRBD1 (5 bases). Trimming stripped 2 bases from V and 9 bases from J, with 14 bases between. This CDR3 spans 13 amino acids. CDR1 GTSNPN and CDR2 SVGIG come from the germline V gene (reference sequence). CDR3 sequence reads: CAWSQWGKGPQHF. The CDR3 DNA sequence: TGTGCCTGGAGTCAGTGGGGCAAGGGGCCCCAGCATTTT. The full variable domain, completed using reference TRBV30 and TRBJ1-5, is SQTIHQWPATLVQPVGSPLSLECTVEGTSNPNLYWYRQAAGRGLQLLFYSVGIGQISSEVPQNLSASRPQDRQFILSSKKLLLSDSGFYLCAWSQWGKGPQHFGDGTRLSIL.

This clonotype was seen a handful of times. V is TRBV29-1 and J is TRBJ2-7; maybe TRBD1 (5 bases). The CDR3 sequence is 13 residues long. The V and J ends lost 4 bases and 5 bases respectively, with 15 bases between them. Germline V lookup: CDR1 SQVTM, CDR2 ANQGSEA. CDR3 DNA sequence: TGCAGCGTTGTGCGAACAGGACCCAACGAGCAGTACTTC. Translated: CSVVRTGPNEQYF.

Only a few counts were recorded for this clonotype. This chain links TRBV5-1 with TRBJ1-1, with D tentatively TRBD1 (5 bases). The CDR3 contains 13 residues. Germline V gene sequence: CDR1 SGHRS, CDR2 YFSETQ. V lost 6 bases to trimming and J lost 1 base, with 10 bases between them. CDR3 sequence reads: CASKKTANTEAFF. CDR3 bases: TGCGCCAGCAAGAAGACAGCGAACACTGAAGCTTTCTTT.

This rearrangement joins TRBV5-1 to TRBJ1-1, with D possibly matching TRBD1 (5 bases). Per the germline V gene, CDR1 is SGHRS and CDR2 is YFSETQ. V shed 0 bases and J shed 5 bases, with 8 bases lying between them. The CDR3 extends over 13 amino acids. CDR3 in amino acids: CASSLDGGTEAFF. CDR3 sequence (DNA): TGCGCCAGCAGCTTGGATGGGGGAACTGAAGCTTTCTTT.

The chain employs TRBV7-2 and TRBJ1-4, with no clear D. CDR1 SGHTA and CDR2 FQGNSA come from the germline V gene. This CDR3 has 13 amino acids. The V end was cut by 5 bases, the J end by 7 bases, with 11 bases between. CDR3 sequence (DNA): TGTGCCAGCAGCACGGACCCGGGTGAAAAACTGTTTTTT. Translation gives CASSTDPGEKLFF.

The DNA for the CDR3 is TGCAGCGCTCAGACAGGGGTCGGAAACACCATATATTTT. Translating gives CSAQTGVGNTIYF. V and J are TRBV29-1 and TRBJ1-3, with 8 bases that match TRBD1. V shed 7 bases, J shed 4 bases, and the junction held 6 bases outside the gene matches. Per the germline V gene, CDR1 is SQVTM and CDR2 is ANQGSEA. The CDR3 runs to 13 residues.